Sequencing of this T cell receptor (beta chain) was carried out in a study of cytomegalovirus exposure and HLA in healthy donors. This clone has just a few counts. CDR1 and CDR2 from the germline V gene are SGDLS and YYNGEE. V was cut by 1 base and J by 0 bases, with 17 bases left in between. The length of the CDR3 is 19 residues. Primers: 60 Vbeta forward and 13 Jbeta reverse. Profiling relied on immunoSEQ multiplex PCR, and the TCRdb table lists in-frame clones only, not all of them. The sample carries approximately 170,000 clones, around 70% recorded once. This receptor was obtained from a man between 18 and 35 years old in good health and CMV-seropositive. V gene TRBV9 combines with J gene TRBJ2-6; D may be TRBD1 (6 bases). Input material: PBMCs. CDR3 DNA sequence: TGTGCCAGCAGCGTACTGGGACACAAAAAGAGCTCTGGGGCCAACGTCCTGACTTTC. This codes for CASSVLGHKKSSGANVLTF.